A selection of T cell receptor beta chains follows, all from one sample in a study of T cells after yellow fever vaccination. Each CDR3 protein is one row after TCRdb ran MiXCR on the 5' RACE reads. The sample lists about 220,000 distinct CDR3 sequences, 3% to 3.5% occurring once. Sequences were derived from CD4+ T cells sorted from PBMCs, sampled 10 days after the yellow fever booster vaccination. The origin of the receptors is a man aged 18 to 30 who received the YFV17D yellow fever vaccine. CDR3s include the opening cysteine and the closing phenylalanine or tryptophan. Fields, in order: clone size, V gene, D gene, J gene, CDR3 protein, CDR3 DNA. The D gene is left open where the match is weak. Clone sizes are given selectively: once, few, many, or a class where the clone is expanded.

abundance: -
v_gene: TRBV24-1
d_gene: TRBD1
j_gene: TRBJ2-7
CDR3aa: CATSDRDRVEEQYF
CDR3nt: TGTGCCACCAGTGATCGGGACAGGGTTGAAGAGCAGTACTTC

abundance: many
v_gene: TRBV10-3
d_gene: -
j_gene: TRBJ1-6
CDR3aa: CAISESLGGSPLHF
CDR3nt: TGTGCCATCAGTGAGTCCTTGGGGGGATCACCCCTCCACTTT

abundance: -
v_gene: TRBV5-1
d_gene: -
j_gene: TRBJ1-2
CDR3aa: CASSTGTKGDGYTF
CDR3nt: TGCGCCAGCAGCACGGGGACAAAGGGGGATGGCTACACCTTC

abundance: many
v_gene: TRBV4-2
d_gene: -
j_gene: TRBJ2-5
CDR3aa: CASSQAPMVGTQYF
CDR3nt: TGTGCCAGCAGCCAAGCCCCAATGGTGGGGACCCAGTACTTC

abundance: -
v_gene: TRBV20-1
d_gene: -
j_gene: TRBJ2-3
CDR3aa: CSVPPYRVGTDTQYF
CDR3nt: TGCAGTGTTCCACCTTACAGGGTAGGCACAGATACGCAGTATTTT

abundance: -
v_gene: TRBV9
d_gene: -
j_gene: TRBJ2-3
CDR3aa: CASTSGTLTDTQYF
CDR3nt: TGTGCCAGCACCTCGGGCACCCTCACAGATACGCAGTATTTT

abundance: many
v_gene: TRBV11-2
d_gene: -
j_gene: TRBJ2-3
CDR3aa: CASSFTTGTDTQYF
CDR3nt: TGTGCCAGCAGCTTTACCACCGGCACAGATACGCAGTATTTT

abundance: few
v_gene: TRBV10-1
d_gene: -
j_gene: TRBJ2-3
CDR3aa: CASSESAGPPTDTQYF
CDR3nt: TGCGCCAGCAGTGAATCGGCGGGACCTCCCACAGATACGCAGTATTTT

abundance: many
v_gene: TRBV4-1
d_gene: -
j_gene: TRBJ2-1
CDR3aa: CASSQRTGTTHNEQFF
CDR3nt: TGCGCCAGCAGCCAACGAACAGGGACGACCCACAATGAGCAGTTCTTC

abundance: many
v_gene: TRBV6-5
d_gene: -
j_gene: TRBJ1-1
CDR3aa: CASSYGIGKAEAFF
CDR3nt: TGTGCCAGCAGTTACGGTATCGGGAAAGCTGAAGCTTTCTTT

abundance: many
v_gene: TRBV7-2
d_gene: TRBD2
j_gene: TRBJ2-3
CDR3aa: CASSFVAGGPVSRDTQYF
CDR3nt: TGTGCCAGCAGCTTCGTAGCGGGGGGGCCCGTTTCCAGAGATACGCAGTATTTT